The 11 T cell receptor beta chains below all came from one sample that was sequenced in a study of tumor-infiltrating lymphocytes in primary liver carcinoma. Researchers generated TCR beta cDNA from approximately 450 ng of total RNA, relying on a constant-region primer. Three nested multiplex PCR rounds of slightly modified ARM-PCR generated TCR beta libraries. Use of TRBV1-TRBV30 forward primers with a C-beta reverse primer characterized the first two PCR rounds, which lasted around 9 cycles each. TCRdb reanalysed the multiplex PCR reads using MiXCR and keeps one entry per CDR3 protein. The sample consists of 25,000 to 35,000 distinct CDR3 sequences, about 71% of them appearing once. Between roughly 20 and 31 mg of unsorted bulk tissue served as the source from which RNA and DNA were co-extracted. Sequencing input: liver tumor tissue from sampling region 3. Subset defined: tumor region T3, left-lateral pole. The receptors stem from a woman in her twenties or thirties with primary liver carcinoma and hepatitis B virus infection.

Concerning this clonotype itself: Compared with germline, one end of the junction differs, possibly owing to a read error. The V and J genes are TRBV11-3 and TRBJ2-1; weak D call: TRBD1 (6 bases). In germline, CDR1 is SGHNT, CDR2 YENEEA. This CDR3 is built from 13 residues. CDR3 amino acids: CFGDRGSGNEQLF. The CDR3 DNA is TGTTTCGGCGATAGGGGGAGTGGGAATGAGCAGTTATTC.

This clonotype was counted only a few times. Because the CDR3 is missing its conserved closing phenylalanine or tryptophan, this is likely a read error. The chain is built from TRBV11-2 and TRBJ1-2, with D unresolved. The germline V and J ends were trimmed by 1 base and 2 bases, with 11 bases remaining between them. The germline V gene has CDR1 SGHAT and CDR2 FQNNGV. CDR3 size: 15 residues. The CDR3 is CASSLGAGLNYGYTY. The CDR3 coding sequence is TGTGCCAGCAGCTTAGGCGCAGGACTCAACTATGGCTACACCTAC.

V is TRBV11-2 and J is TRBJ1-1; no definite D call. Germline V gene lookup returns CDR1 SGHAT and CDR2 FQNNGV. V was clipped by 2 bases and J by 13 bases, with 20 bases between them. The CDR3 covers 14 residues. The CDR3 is CASSLSGVNIGGFF. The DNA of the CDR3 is TGTGCCAGCAGCTTATCCGGGGTGAACATTGGAGGTTTCTTT. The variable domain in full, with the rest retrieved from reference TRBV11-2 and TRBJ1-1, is EAGVAQSPRYKIIEKRQSVAFWCNPISGHATLYWYQQILGQGPKLLIQFQNNGVVDDSQLPKDRFSAERLKGVDSTLKIQPAKLEDSAVYLCASSLSGVNIGGFFGQGTRLTVV.

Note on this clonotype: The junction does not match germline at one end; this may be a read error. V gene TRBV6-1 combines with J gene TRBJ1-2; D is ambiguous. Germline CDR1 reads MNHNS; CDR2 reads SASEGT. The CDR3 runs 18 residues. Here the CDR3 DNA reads TGCGCCGGCAGTGAACGGTTCCTGATCCTTAGATCTAACTATGGCTACATCTTC. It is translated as CAGSERFLILRSNYGYIF.

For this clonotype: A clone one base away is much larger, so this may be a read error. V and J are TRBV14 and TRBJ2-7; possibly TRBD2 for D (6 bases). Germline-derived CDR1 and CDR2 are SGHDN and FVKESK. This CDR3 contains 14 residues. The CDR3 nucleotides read TGTGTCAGCAGCCACCGGGACTTTGGGTACGAGCAGTACTTC. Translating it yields CVSSHRDFGYEQYF.

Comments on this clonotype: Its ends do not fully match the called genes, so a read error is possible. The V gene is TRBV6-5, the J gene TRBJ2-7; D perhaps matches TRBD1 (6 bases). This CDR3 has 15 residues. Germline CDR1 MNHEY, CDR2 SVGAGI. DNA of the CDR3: TGTGTCAGCAGTTACAAGGACAGCAGCTTTTACGAGCAGTACTTC. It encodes CVSSYKDSSFYEQYF.

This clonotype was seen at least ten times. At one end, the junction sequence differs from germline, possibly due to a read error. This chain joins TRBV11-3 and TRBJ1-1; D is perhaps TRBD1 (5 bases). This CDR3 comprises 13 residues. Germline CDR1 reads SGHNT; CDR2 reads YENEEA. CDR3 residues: CVSTHGRVTEAFF. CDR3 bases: TGTGTCAGCACCCATGGCAGGGTTACTGAAGCTTTCTTT. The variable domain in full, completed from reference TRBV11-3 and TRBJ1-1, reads EAGVVQSPRYKIIEKKQPVAFWCNPISGHNTLYWYLQNLGQGPELLIRYENEEAVDDSQLPKDRFSAERLKGVDSTLKIQPAELGDSAVYLCVSTHGRVTEAFFGQGTRLTVV.

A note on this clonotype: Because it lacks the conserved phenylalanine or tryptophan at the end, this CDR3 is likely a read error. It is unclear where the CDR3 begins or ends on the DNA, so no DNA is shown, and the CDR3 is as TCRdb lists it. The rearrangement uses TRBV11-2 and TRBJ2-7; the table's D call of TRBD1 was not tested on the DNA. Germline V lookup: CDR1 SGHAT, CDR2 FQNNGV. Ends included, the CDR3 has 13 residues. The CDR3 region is CVSSLDRGGVRYS.

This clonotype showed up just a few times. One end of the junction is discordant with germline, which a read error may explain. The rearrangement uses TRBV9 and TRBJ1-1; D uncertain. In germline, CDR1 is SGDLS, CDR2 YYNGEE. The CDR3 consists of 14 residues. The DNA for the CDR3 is TGTGCCAGCAGCGTGGCCCACTCGGGCACTGGAGCTTTCTTT. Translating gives CASSVAHSGTGAFF.

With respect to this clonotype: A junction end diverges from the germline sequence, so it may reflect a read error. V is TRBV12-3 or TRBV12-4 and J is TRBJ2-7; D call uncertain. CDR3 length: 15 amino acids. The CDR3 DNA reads TGTGTCAGCATACAATCCGGTACACCGGGTTACGAGCAGTACTTC. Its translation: CVSIQSGTPGYEQYF.

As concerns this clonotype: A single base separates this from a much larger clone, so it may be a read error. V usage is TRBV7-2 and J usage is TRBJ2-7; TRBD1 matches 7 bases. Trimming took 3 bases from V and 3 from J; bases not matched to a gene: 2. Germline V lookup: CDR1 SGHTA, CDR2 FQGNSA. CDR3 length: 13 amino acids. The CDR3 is CASSFGQVYEQYF. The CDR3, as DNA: TGTGCCAGCAGCTTTGGACAGGTCTACGAGCAGTACTTC.